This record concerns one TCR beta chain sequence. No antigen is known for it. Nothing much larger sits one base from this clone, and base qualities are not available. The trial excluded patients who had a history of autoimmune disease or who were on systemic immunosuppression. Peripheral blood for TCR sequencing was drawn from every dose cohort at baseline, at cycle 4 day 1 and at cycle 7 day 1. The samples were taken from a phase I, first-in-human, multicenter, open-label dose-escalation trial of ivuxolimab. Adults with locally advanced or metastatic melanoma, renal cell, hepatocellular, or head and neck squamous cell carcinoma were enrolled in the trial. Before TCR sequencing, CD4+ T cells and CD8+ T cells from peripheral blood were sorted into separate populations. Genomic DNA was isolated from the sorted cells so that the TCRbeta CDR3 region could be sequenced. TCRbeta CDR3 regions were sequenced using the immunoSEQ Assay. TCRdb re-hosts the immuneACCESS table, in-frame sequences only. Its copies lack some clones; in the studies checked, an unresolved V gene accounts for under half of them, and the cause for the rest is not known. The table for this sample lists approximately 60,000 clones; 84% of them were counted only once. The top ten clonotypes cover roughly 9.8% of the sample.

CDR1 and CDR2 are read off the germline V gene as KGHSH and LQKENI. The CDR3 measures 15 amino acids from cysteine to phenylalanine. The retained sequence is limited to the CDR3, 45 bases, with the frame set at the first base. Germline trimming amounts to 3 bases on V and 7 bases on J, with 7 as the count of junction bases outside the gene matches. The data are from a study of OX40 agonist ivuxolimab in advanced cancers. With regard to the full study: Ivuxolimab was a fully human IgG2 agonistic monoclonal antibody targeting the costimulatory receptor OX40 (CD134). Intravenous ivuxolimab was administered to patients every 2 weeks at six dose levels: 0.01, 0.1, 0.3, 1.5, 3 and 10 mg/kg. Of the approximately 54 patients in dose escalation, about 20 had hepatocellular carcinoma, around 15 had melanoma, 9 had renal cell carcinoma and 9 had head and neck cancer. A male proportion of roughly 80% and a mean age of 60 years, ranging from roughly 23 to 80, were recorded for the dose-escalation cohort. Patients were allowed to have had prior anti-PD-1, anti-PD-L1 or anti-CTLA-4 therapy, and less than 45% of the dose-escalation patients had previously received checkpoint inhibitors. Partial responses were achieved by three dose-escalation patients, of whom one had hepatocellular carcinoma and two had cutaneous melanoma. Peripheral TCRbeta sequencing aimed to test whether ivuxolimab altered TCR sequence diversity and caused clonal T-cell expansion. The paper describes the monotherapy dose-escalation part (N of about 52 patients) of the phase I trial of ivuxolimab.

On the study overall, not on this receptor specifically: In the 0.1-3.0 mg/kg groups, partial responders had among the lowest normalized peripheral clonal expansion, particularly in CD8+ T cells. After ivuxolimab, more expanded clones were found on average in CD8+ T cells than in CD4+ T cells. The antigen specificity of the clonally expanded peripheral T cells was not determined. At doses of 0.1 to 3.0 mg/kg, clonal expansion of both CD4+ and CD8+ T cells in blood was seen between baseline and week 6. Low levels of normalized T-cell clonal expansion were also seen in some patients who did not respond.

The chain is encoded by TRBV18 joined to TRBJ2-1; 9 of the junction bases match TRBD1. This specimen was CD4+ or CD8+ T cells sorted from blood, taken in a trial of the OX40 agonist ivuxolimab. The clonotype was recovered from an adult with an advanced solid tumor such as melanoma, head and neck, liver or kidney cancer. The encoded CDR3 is CASSPLQGATNEQFF. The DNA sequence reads TGTGCCAGCTCACCGCTACAGGGGGCGACGAATGAGCAGTTCTTC.